The entry that follows covers one TCR beta chain sequence. The data derive from a study of blood T cell repertoires in COVID-19. For the study at large: Researchers got acute and convalescent COVID-19 samples from the United States, Italy and Spain. Sample material is recorded as cDNA or gDNA derived from T cells, B-cell-depleted T cells, or PBMCs.

Original processing methods: Quantification of nucleated cells was approximated via reference gene primer amplification. Sequencing used immunoSEQ multiplex PCR; TCRdb keeps in-frame clones, though not all of them. The V and J calls and the clone size are those of that table, but D and trimming were determined from the DNA. The table records some 60,000 clones, more than 85% of them present only once. Germline loops: CDR1 SGHTA, CDR2 FQGTGA. V was clipped by 2 bases and J by 8 bases; unmatched bases: 10. This CDR3 has 16 residues. Material: peripheral blood. This clonotype originated in a man between 65 and 85 years old with acute or convalescent COVID-19. V gene TRBV7-3 combines with J gene TRBJ2-1; 9 nucleotides match TRBD1. CDR3 sequence reads: CASSLLPGQGGYEQFF. The CDR3 coding sequence is TGTGCCAGCAGCTTACTCCCGGGACAGGGAGGGTATGAGCAGTTCTTC.